This T cell receptor beta chain was found in a study of type 1 and type 2 diabetes patients. Germline loops: CDR1 SGHTA, CDR2 FQGNSA. There are 14 residues in the CDR3. The PCR template was genomic DNA. Amplification of the beta chain CDR3 used 30 forward and 13 reverse multiplex primers. TCRdb processed the multiplex PCR reads anew with MiXCR; each CDR3 protein has one entry. The data contain around 300,000 distinct CDR3 sequences, around 50% of them seen just once; the ten biggest clones take up about an eighth. A remark on this clonotype: The junction and the germline gene differ at one end; a read error may be behind it.

The sample was peripheral blood mononuclear cells (PBMCs). This chain connects TRBV7-2 to TRBJ2-7; D not resolved. This TCR was sampled from a man between 18 and 35 years old with type 2 diabetes. Here the CDR3 DNA reads TGTGCCAGCGGCTTAGGACGAGACGGGTACGAGCAGTACTTC. Its translation: CASGLGRDGYEQYF.